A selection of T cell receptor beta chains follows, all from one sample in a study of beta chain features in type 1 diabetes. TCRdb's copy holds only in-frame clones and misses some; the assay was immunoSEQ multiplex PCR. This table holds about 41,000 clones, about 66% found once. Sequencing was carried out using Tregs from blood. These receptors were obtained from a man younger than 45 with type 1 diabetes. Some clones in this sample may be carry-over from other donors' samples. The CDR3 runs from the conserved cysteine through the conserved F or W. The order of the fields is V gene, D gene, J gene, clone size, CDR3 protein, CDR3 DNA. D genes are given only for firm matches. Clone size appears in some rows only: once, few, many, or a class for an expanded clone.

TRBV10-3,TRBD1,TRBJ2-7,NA,CAISEEGWDRGYEQYF,TGTGCCATCAGTGAAGAGGGTTGGGACAGGGGCTACGAGCAGTACTTC
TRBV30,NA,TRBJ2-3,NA,CAWSPPLEAEWDTQYF,TGTGCCTGGAGTCCGCCCCTGGAAGCGGAGTGGGATACGCAGTATTTT
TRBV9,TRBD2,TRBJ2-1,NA,CASSVAGGTYNEQFF,TGTGCCAGCAGCGTAGCGGGGGGTACCTACAATGAGCAGTTCTTC
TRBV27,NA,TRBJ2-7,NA,CASRQGGSYEQYF,TGTGCCAGCAGGCAGGGGGGATCGTACGAGCAGTACTTC
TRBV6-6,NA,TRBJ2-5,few,CASGTGETQYF,TGTGCCAGCGGAACGGGGGAGACCCAGTACTTC
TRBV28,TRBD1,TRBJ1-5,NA,CASSFPSPGGRQPQHF,TGTGCCAGCAGTTTCCCTTCGCCAGGGGGCCGGCAGCCCCAGCATTTT
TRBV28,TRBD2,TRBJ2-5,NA,CASSEAGGLQETQYF,TGTGCCAGCAGTGAAGCGGGAGGGCTACAAGAGACCCAGTACTTC
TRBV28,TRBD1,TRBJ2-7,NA,CASSTRTGDPYEQYF,TGTGCCAGCAGTACCCGGACAGGGGATCCATACGAGCAGTACTTC
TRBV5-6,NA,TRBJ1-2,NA,CASSPGRVYSYTF,TGTGCCAGCAGCCCGGGGAGGGTCTATAGCTACACCTTC
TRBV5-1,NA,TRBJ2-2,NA,CASSLDRNTGELFF,TGCGCCAGCAGCTTAGACAGAAACACCGGGGAGCTGTTTTTT
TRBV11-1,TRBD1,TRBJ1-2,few,CASSLSAGTGRLYTF,TGTGCCAGCAGTCTTTCTGCCGGGACAGGGCGGCTCTACACCTTC
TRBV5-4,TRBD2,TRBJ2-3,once,CASSLRLSAGVADTQYF,TGTGCCAGCAGCTTGAGGTTGTCGGCGGGGGTGGCAGATACGCAGTATTTT
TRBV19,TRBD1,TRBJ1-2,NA,CASSAGQGNGLNYGYTF,TGTGCCAGTAGTGCCGGACAGGGAAACGGTTTAAACTATGGCTACACCTTC
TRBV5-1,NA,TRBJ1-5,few,CASRTDSNQPQHF,TGCGCCAGCCGGACAGATAGCAATCAGCCCCAGCATTTT
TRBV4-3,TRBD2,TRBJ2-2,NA,CASSQEFASGARELFF,TGCGCCAGCAGCCAAGAGTTCGCTAGCGGGGCGAGAGAGCTGTTTTTT
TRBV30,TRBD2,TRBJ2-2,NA,CAWTRGRGAGELFF,TGTGCCTGGACCCGTGGGAGGGGCGCCGGGGAGCTGTTTTTT
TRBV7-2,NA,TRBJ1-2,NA,CASSLGQVYGYTF,TGTGCCAGCAGCTTAGGGCAGGTCTATGGCTACACCTTC
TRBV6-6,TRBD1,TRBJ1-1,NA,CASNPGQSTEAFF,TGTGCCAGCAACCCGGGACAGTCAACTGAAGCTTTCTTT
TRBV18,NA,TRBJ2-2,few,CASSPPGPRNTGELFF,TGTGCCAGCTCACCACCGGGGCCTAGGAACACCGGGGAGCTGTTTTTT
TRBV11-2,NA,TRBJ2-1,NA,CASWGGGHEQFF,TGTGCCAGCTGGGGGGGCGGCCATGAGCAGTTCTTC
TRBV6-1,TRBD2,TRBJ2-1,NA,CASSEVAGGPYEQFF,TGTGCCAGCAGTGAAGTAGCGGGGGGGCCCTATGAGCAGTTCTTC
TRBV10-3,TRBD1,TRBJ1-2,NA,CAISESGTGGVYGYTF,TGTGCCATCAGTGAGTCGGGGACAGGTGGAGTCTATGGCTACACCTTC
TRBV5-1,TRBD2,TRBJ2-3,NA,CASSFGLAGAGLDTDTQYF,TGCGCCAGCAGCTTTGGGCTAGCGGGGGCCGGGCTTGACACAGATACGCAGTATTTT
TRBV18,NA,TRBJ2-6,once,CASSLEWGAGANVLTF,TGTGCCAGCTCACTAGAGTGGGGGGCTGGGGCCAACGTCCTGACTTTC
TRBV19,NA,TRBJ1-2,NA,CASYSPNYGYTF,TGTGCCAGCTACAGCCCTAACTATGGCTACACCTTC
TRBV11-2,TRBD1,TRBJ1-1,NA,CASRLTGVNTEAFF,TGTGCCAGCAGACTTACAGGGGTAAACACTGAAGCTTTCTTT
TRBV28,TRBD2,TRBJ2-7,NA,CASSLPRTSAREQYF,TGTGCCAGCAGTCTCCCCCGGACTAGCGCCCGCGAGCAGTACTTC
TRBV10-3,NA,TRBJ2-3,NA,CAISGNQADTQYF,TGTGCCATCAGTGGAAATCAGGCAGATACGCAGTATTTT
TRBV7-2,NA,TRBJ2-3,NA,CASSLALGTQYF,TGTGCCAGCAGCTTAGCCCTCGGTACGCAGTATTTT
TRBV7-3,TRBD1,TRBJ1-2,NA,CASSLYVEGAGGGYTF,TGTGCCAGCAGCTTATACGTCGAGGGGGCTGGTGGCGGCTACACCTTC
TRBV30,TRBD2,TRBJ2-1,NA,CAWNSGRAGRQFF,TGTGCCTGGAATAGCGGGAGGGCCGGGAGGCAGTTCTTC
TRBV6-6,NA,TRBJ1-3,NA,CASRHSSGNTIYF,TGTGCCAGCAGGCACAGCTCTGGAAACACCATATATTTT
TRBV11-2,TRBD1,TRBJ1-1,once,CASSSGDREAFF,TGTGCCAGCAGCTCAGGGGACAGGGAAGCTTTCTTT
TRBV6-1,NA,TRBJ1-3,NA,CASQQVFGNTIYF,TGTGCCAGCCAACAGGTATTCGGAAACACCATATATTTT
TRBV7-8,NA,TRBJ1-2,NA,CASSLRRGKGYTF,TGTGCCAGCAGCCTCCGGCGGGGGAAAGGCTACACCTTC
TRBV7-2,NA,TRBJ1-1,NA,CASSATSDGTEAFF,TGTGCCAGCAGCGCCACAAGCGACGGCACTGAAGCTTTCTTT
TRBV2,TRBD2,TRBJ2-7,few,CASSEVGGGGYEQYF,TGTGCCAGCAGTGAAGTGGGGGGGGGAGGCTACGAGCAGTACTTC
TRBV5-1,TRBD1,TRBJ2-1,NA,CASRTGPYNEQFF,TGCGCCAGTCGGACAGGCCCCTACAATGAGCAGTTCTTC
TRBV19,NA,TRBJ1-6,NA,CASSTLDTVTSSYNSPLHF,TGTGCCAGTAGTACCCTGGACACCGTAACGAGCTCCTATAATTCACCCCTCCACTTT
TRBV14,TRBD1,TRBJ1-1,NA,CATRQGENTEAFF,TGTGCCACCAGACAGGGAGAGAACACTGAAGCTTTCTTT
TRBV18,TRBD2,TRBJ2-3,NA,CASSPRLAGVTDTQYF,TGTGCCAGCTCACCCAGACTAGCGGGGGTGACAGATACGCAGTATTTT
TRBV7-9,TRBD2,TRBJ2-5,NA,CASSFGSGGHQETQYF,TGTGCCAGCAGCTTCGGTAGCGGGGGACACCAAGAGACCCAGTACTTC
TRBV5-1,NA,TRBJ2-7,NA,CASSLGEWLGEEQYF,TGCGCCAGCAGCTTGGGTGAATGGCTGGGAGAAGAGCAGTACTTC
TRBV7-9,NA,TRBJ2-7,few,CASSYPEGLSYEQYF,TGTGCCAGCAGCTATCCCGAGGGCCTTTCCTACGAGCAGTACTTC
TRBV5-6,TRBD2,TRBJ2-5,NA,CASSLGLAQETQYF,TGTGCCAGCAGCTTGGGACTAGCTCAAGAGACCCAGTACTTC
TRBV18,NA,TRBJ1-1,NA,CASSTTGDTEAFF,TGTGCCAGCTCAACGACGGGGGACACTGAAGCTTTCTTT
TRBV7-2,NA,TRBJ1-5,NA,CASSPGTRENQPQHF,TGTGCCAGCAGCCCGGGGACAAGGGAAAATCAGCCCCAGCATTTT
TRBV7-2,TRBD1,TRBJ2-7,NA,CASSFRQGETYEQYF,TGTGCCAGCAGCTTTCGACAGGGGGAGACCTACGAGCAGTACTTC
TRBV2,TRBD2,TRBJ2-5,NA,CASSRDYQETQYF,TGTGCCAGCAGTAGGGACTATCAAGAGACCCAGTACTTC
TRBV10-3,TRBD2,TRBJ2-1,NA,CAIRTSGGRYNEQFF,TGTGCCATCAGGACTAGCGGGGGGAGGTACAATGAGCAGTTCTTC
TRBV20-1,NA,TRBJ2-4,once,CSGLENIQYF,TGCAGTGGGCTTGAAAACATTCAGTACTTC
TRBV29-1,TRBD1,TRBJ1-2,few,CSARQGRDYGYTF,TGCAGCGCTCGACAGGGTAGGGACTATGGCTACACCTTC
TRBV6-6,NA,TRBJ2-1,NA,CASSYERNEQFF,TGTGCCAGCAGTTACGAGAGAAATGAGCAGTTCTTC
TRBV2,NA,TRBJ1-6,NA,CASKTGNSPLHF,TGTGCCAGCAAAACCGGGAATTCACCCCTCCACTTT
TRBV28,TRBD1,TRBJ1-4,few,CASSSDRGDEKLFF,TGTGCCAGCAGTTCCGACAGGGGGGATGAAAAACTGTTTTTT
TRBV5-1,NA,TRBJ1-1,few,CASSSGAEAFF,TGCGCCAGCAGCTCGGGGGCTGAAGCTTTCTTT
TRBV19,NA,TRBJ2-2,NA,CASRWGVVSTGELFF,TGTGCCAGTAGGTGGGGGGTTGTCTCGACCGGGGAGCTGTTTTTT
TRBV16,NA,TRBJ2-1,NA,CASSQSRGYEQFF,TGTGCCAGCAGCCAATCGAGAGGATATGAGCAGTTCTTC
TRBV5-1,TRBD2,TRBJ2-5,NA,CASSPAWGSGGETQYF,TGCGCCAGCAGCCCAGCCTGGGGATCGGGGGGAGAGACCCAGTACTTC
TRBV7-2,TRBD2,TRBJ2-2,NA,CASSLDRPGGGDTGELFF,TGTGCCAGCAGCTTAGATCGCCCTGGCGGGGGAGACACCGGGGAGCTGTTTTTT